One sample yielded the 31 T cell receptor beta chains listed below, sequenced in a study of cytomegalovirus exposure and HLA in healthy donors. In the PCR, 60 Vbeta and 13 Jbeta primers were used. Profiled with immunoSEQ multiplex PCR; TCRdb holds only in-frame clones, not every one. The table lists approximately 150,000 clones, more than 60% of them singletons. Sequencing input: PBMCs. These receptor sequences come from a young man in good health and CMV-seropositive.

The genes are TRBV7-3 and TRBJ2-7, with D perhaps TRBD2 (5 bases). Germline V gene sequence: CDR1 SGHTA, CDR2 FQGTGA. The CDR3 has 15 amino acids. V lost 2 bases and J 0 bases, leaving 11 bases between the germline ends. The CDR3 spells CASSLGGMNSYEQYF. In nucleotides, the CDR3 is TGTGCCAGCAGCTTAGGAGGAATGAACTCCTACGAGCAGTACTTC.

In DNA, the CDR3 is TGTGCCAGCAGCGCACTAGCGGGAGTCGGCAATGAGCAGTTCTTC. Translation: CASSALAGVGNEQFF. This sequence joins TRBV9 and TRBJ2-1; TRBD2 matches at 11 bases. Germline lookup yields CDR1 SGDLS and CDR2 YYNGEE. The length of the CDR3 is 15 residues. The J segment lost 6 bases and the V segment lost 3 bases, leaving 5 bases of the junction unmatched.

The chain joins TRBV9 to TRBJ2-1; D ambiguous. The CDR3 is made up of 15 amino acids. Germline CDR1 and CDR2: SGDLS and YYNGEE. Trimming took 0 bases from V and 3 from J, leaving 10 bases between them. CDR3 sequence: CASSVGAGYYNEQFF. CDR3 DNA: TGTGCCAGCAGCGTAGGCGCCGGTTACTACAATGAGCAGTTCTTC.

This clone was detected once. This chain connects TRBV28 to TRBJ1-4; D gene uncertain. This CDR3 spans 12 amino acids. V gave up 10 bases and J gave up 4 bases, with 10 bases separating them. The germline CDR1 and CDR2 sequences are MDHEN and SYDVKM. The chain's CDR3 is CATARVNEKLFF. CDR3 DNA sequence: TGTGCCACTGCGAGGGTTAATGAAAAACTGTTTTTT.

The J gene is TRBJ1-1, the V gene TRBV6-5; D is undetermined. Germline CDR1 is MNHEY and CDR2 is SVGAGI. CDR3 size: 15 residues. V was pared by 3 bases and J by 0 bases, with 11 bases between. CDR3 loop: CASSYDGRLNTEAFF. Here the CDR3 DNA reads TGTGCCAGCAGTTATGATGGCAGGCTGAACACTGAAGCTTTCTTT.

The chain is built from TRBV30 and TRBJ1-2; D remains ambiguous. V was pared by 6 bases and J by 8 bases, with 13 bases between. Germline V lookup: CDR1 GTSNPN, CDR2 SVGIG (reference sequence). The CDR3 has 11 residues. CDR3 loop: CACLRVRGYTF. The CDR3 nucleotides read TGTGCCTGCCTCCGGGTACGGGGCTACACCTTC.

The V and J genes are TRBV7-2 and TRBJ1-1, with a tentative D call TRBD1 (6 bases). Deletions cut 0 bases from V and 4 bases from J, with 12 bases between. The CDR3 is 15 amino acids. The germline CDR1 and CDR2 sequences are SGHTA and FQGNSA. CDR3 DNA sequence: TGTGCCAGCAGCTTAGCAGTGGGAGGGGGCACTGAAGCTTTCTTT. This gives the protein CASSLAVGGGTEAFF. The whole variable domain, remainder taken from reference TRBV7-2 and TRBJ1-1, is GAGVSQSPSNKVTEKGKDVELRCDPISGHTALYWYRQSLGQGLEFLIYFQGNSAPDKSGLPSDRFSAERTGGSVSTLTIQRTQQEDSAVYLCASSLAVGGGTEAFFGQGTRLTVV.

This clone was picked up a small number of times. J is TRBJ2-1 and V is TRBV6-6, with D perhaps TRBD2 (5 bases). V was trimmed by 0 bases and J by 6 bases, leaving 12 bases between them. The length of the CDR3 is 15 residues. Germline V gives CDR1 MNHNY, CDR2 SVGAGI (reference sequence). CDR3 loop: CASSYSLGSGNEQFF. The CDR3 DNA is TGTGCCAGCAGTTACTCGCTCGGCAGCGGCAATGAGCAGTTCTTC.

The chain carries TRBV29-1 and TRBJ2-1; D unclear. The V gene's germline CDR1 is SQVTM and CDR2 ANQGSEA. The length of the CDR3 is 13 residues. V was clipped by 3 bases and J by 6 bases, with 12 bases between them. For the CDR3, the DNA is TGCAGCGTTGAGTACAAGCCAGGCAATGAGCAGTTCTTC. Translation: CSVEYKPGNEQFF.

The chain recombines TRBV5-4 with TRBJ2-6, with 9 nucleotides matching TRBD1. The V segment lost 6 bases and the J segment 0 bases; nucleotides outside the gene matches: 10. Looked up from germline, CDR1 is SGHNT and CDR2 is YYREEE (reference sequence). CDR3 length: 18 amino acids. The CDR3 loop is CASTFGMGQGSGANVLTF. CDR3 bases: TGTGCCAGCACCTTCGGAATGGGACAGGGCTCTGGGGCCAACGTCCTGACTTTC.

The chain carries TRBV10-3 and TRBJ1-1; D is perhaps TRBD1 (6 bases). Germline-derived CDR1 and CDR2 are ENHRY and SYGVKD. V gave up 4 bases and J gave up 8 bases, with 17 bases separating them. There are 14 residues in the CDR3. The chain's CDR3 is CAISATGLRGEAFF. The CDR3 DNA reads TGTGCCATCAGTGCTACAGGGTTAAGAGGAGAAGCTTTCTTT.

CDR3 bases: TGCGCCAGCCAACCCGAGTCTTACAATGAGCAGTTCTTC. The encoded protein is CASQPESYNEQFF. The rearrangement links TRBV5-1 to TRBJ2-1; no clear D. CDR1 SGHRS and CDR2 YFSETQ come from the germline V gene. Trimming stripped 7 bases from V and 4 bases from J, with 12 bases between. The length of the CDR3 is 13 residues.

Concerning this clone: A read error may account for a junction end that differs from germline. The CDR3 loop reads CSSSPVAARSGYTF. The CDR3 region has the DNA TGTTCCAGCAGCCCAGTAGCGGCCCGGTCAGGCTACACCTTC. V is TRBV7-9 and J is TRBJ1-2; D remains ambiguous. Germline V gives CDR1 SEHNR, CDR2 FQNEAQ (reference sequence). The CDR3 totals 14 residues. The full variable domain, its missing parts supplied by reference TRBV7-9 and TRBJ1-2, is DTGVSQNPRHKITKRGQNVTFRCDPISEHNRLYWYRQTLGQGPEFLTYFQNEAQLEKSRLLSDRFSAERPKGSFSTLEIQRTEQGDSAMYLCSSSPVAARSGYTFGSGTRLTVV.

The chain joins TRBV6-1 to TRBJ1-5, with TRBD1 matching over 9 bases. In germline, CDR1 is MNHNS, CDR2 SASEGT. The CDR3 covers 17 residues. After removal of 3 bases from V and 2 bases from J, the junction contained 8 bases not matched to a gene. DNA of the CDR3: TGTGCCAGCAGTGATCCGGGACAGGGTTGGGGCAATCAGCCCCAGCATTTT. It codes for CASSDPGQGWGNQPQHF.

CDR3 in DNA: TGTGCCTGGGACAGGGAGGCCCTGAACACTGAAGCTTTCTTT. This encodes CAWDREALNTEAFF. The rearrangement links TRBV30 to TRBJ1-1; 7 nucleotides line up with TRBD1. J lost 0 bases, V lost 5 bases, and 6 bases had no gene match. The CDR3 is made up of 14 amino acids. From germline, CDR1 is GTSNPN and CDR2 SVGIG (reference sequence).

This chain links TRBV20-1 with TRBJ2-5; D ambiguous. Germline CDR1 and CDR2: DFQATT and SNEGSKA (reference sequence). Deletions cut 1 base from V and 5 bases from J, with 5 bases between. The CDR3 sequence is 11 residues long. This CDR3 is CSARVGETQYF. CDR3 coding DNA: TGCAGTGCTAGAGTCGGGGAGACCCAGTACTTC.

This clone was seen a few times. The chain recombines TRBV19 with TRBJ2-1, with D uncertain. The CDR3 extends over 17 amino acids. V lost 0 bases to trimming and J lost 4 bases, with 16 bases between them. The germline V gene encodes CDR1 LNHDA and CDR2 SQIVND (reference sequence). This chain's CDR3 is CASSIDHIERGYNEQFF. The CDR3 DNA follows: TGTGCCAGTAGTATAGATCACATCGAGCGTGGATACAATGAGCAGTTCTTC.

The V gene is TRBV5-1, the J gene TRBJ2-1; D is possibly TRBD1 (5 bases). The germline CDR1 and CDR2 sequences are SGHRS and YFSETQ. This CDR3 comprises 14 residues. The V and J ends lost 2 bases and 1 base respectively, with 7 bases between them. CDR3 amino acids: CASSLGDSYNEQFF. In DNA form, the CDR3 reads TGCGCCAGCAGCTTAGGGGATTCCTACAATGAGCAGTTCTTC.

V is TRBV11-3 and J is TRBJ2-7; perhaps TRBD2 as D (5 bases). The V gene lost 2 bases and the J gene lost 2 bases, with 10 bases spanning the gap. Germline V gene sequence: CDR1 SGHNT, CDR2 YENEEA. The CDR3 length is 14 residues. The CDR3 region has the DNA TGTGCCAGCAGCTTATTCGGGGTGGCCTACGAGCAGTACTTC. Its translation: CASSLFGVAYEQYF.

The chain is built from TRBV4-2 and TRBJ1-1; D ambiguous. Trimming cost V 0 bases and J 4 bases, with 15 bases left between them. Germline assignment: CDR1 LGHNA and CDR2 YNFKEQ. The CDR3 totals 16 residues. As DNA, the CDR3 is TGTGCCAGCAGCCAAGAGGGCAGCAGTGGTTTCACTGAAGCTTTCTTT. Its translation is CASSQEGSSGFTEAFF.

The V call is TRBV28, the J call TRBJ1-1; possible D gene TRBD1, 5 bases. V lost 3 bases, J lost 2 bases, and 13 bases lay in between. The CDR3 has 15 residues. Germline CDR1 is MDHEN and CDR2 is SYDVKM. The chain's CDR3 is CASSLPGTANTEAFF. The CDR3 DNA is TGTGCCAGCAGTTTGCCAGGGACTGCCAACACTGAAGCTTTCTTT.

This clone was detected only a few times. This likely came from a read error, as a far larger clone is one base away. The sample contains more than one DNA sequence encoding this CDR3. The chain joins TRBV11-2 to TRBJ1-2; D not resolved. Trimming took off 5 bases at V and 0 bases at J, with 19 bases between the two ends. The CDR3 runs to 17 residues. CDR1 SGHAT and CDR2 FQNNGV come from the germline V gene. Here the CDR3 reads CASSQLPFTEANYGYTF. The CDR3 DNA reads TGTGCCAGCAGCCAATTACCCTTCACAGAAGCTAACTATGGCTACACCTTC.

The chain uses TRBV27 and TRBJ1-2; 8 bases map to TRBD1. The trim removed 6 bases at V and 6 bases at J, leaving 6 bases unmatched. This CDR3 spans 13 amino acids. CDR1 and CDR2 (germline): MNHEY, SMNVEV (reference sequence). Written as DNA, the CDR3 is TGTGCCAGCAGCAGTACCAGGGGGCATGGCTACACCTTC. Translated, it gives CASSSTRGHGYTF.

The chain carries TRBV9 and TRBJ2-1; 7 bases line up with TRBD2. CDR1 is SGDLS, CDR2 YYNGEE, per germline. J was trimmed by 6 bases and V by 4 bases; bases with no gene match: 10. The CDR3 has 15 residues. The CDR3 DNA sequence: TGTGCCAGCAGCATATCTAGCGGACTCGCCAATGAGCAGTTCTTC. Translation gives CASSISSGLANEQFF.

This rearrangement joins TRBV19 to TRBJ1-4; 7 nucleotides align to TRBD1. Germline CDR1 and CDR2: LNHDA and SQIVND (reference sequence). V lost 6 bases and J lost 16; bases outside the gene matches: 11. This CDR3 has 12 amino acids. DNA for the CDR3: TGTGCCAGTAGAAACAGGGGAAATCAGGAGTTTTTT. As protein: CASRNRGNQEFF.

The chain couples TRBV7-6 to TRBJ2-3, with 9 bases aligning to TRBD2. The CDR3 spans 17 residues. Germline loops: CDR1 SGHVS, CDR2 FNYEAQ. The junction had 10 bases not matched to a gene; V was cut back by 2 bases and J by 4 bases. The CDR3 region is CASSLLGSGSIADTQYF. The CDR3 bases are TGTGCCAGCAGCTTACTTGGTAGCGGGAGTATCGCAGATACGCAGTATTTT.

V gene TRBV5-1 combines with J gene TRBJ2-7, with a weak D call TRBD1 (5 bases). Germline assignment: CDR1 SGHRS and CDR2 YFSETQ. The germline V and J ends were trimmed by 5 bases and 0 bases, with 18 bases remaining between them. CDR3 length equals 16 residues. The DNA of the CDR3 is TGCGCCAGCAGGCTGGATGTGGGGCCCGGCTCCTACGAGCAGTACTTC. It codes for CASRLDVGPGSYEQYF.

The rearrangement uses TRBV4-2 and TRBJ2-5; 7 positions match TRBD1. The DNA end lines up better with TRBJ2-7; the J call may be wrong. The CDR3 is made up of 17 amino acids. The germline V gene encodes CDR1 LGHNA and CDR2 YNFKEQ. The CDR3 reads CASSQEFQWDSLYEQYF. CDR3 DNA: TGTGCCAGCAGCCAAGAATTCCAGTGGGACAGTCTCTACGAGCAGTACTTC.

The chain uses TRBV10-1 and TRBJ2-7, with 8 bases that match TRBD2. Germline V gene lookup returns CDR1 WNHNN and CDR2 SYGVQD (reference sequence). Losses at the gene ends were 4 bases for V and 2 bases for J; bases not matched to a gene: 16. CDR3 length equals 18 residues. The CDR3 region has the DNA TGCGCCAGCAGTGCCGTTAACCCAACTAGCGGCCAAACCTACGAGCAGTACTTC. It codes for CASSAVNPTSGQTYEQYF.

The rearrangement links TRBV4-1 to TRBJ1-4; 9 bases are a match to TRBD1. Germline lookup yields CDR1 MGHRA and CDR2 YSYEKL. CDR3 length equals 14 residues. The ends lost 4 bases at V and 6 bases at J; junction bases unmatched: 3. CDR3 sequence: CASSLWTGDEKLFF. The CDR3 nucleotides read TGCGCCAGCAGCCTCTGGACAGGGGATGAAAAACTGTTTTTT.

The CDR3 region is CATVNRNYGYTF. The DNA for the CDR3 is TGTGCCACCGTTAACAGGAACTATGGCTACACCTTC. The genes are TRBV27 and TRBJ1-2, with D tentatively TRBD1 (5 bases). Trimming took 10 bases from V and 2 from J, leaving 11 bases between them. Germline CDR1 reads MNHEY; CDR2 reads SMNVEV (reference sequence). This CDR3 is 12 amino acids long.